The 8 T cell receptor beta chains below were found in one sample sequenced in a study of T cell responses to AZD1222 COVID-19 vaccine. The repertoire was sequenced with immunoSEQ multiplex PCR; TCRdb's copy has only in-frame clones and lacks some. The sample yields around 78,000 clones, over 80% seen once. The specimen was peripheral blood, collected on day 0 of MenACWY control vaccination. The receptors come from an adult in good health.

The chain combines TRBV6-1 with TRBJ1-5, with a tentative D call TRBD1 (5 bases). Trimming took 2 bases from V and 7 from J, leaving 9 bases between them. The germline V gene encodes CDR1 MNHNS and CDR2 SASEGT. This CDR3 region has 13 residues. The CDR3 coding sequence is TGTGCCAGCAGTGAACAGGGAAGGCAGCCCCAGCATTTT. This encodes CASSEQGRQPQHF.

The chain is built from TRBV5-1 and TRBJ1-2, with D maybe TRBD1 (5 bases). CDR3 length: 13 residues. The ends were cut back, 4 bases at V and 3 bases at J, with 10 bases in the middle. The V gene's germline CDR1 is SGHRS and CDR2 YFSETQ. Here the CDR3 DNA reads TGCGCCAGCAGCGTCAGGGAATACTATGGCTACACCTTC. Translation gives CASSVREYYGYTF. The whole variable domain, filled in from reference TRBV5-1 and TRBJ1-2, reads KAGVTQTPRYLIKTRGQQVTLSCSPISGHRSVSWYQQTPGQGLQFLFEYFSETQRNKGNFPGRFSGRQFSNSRSEMNVSTLELGDSALYLCASSVREYYGYTFGSGTRLTVV.

The chain employs TRBV27 and TRBJ1-4; TRBD1 is a possible D gene (6 bases). CDR3 length: 18 amino acids. From germline, CDR1 is MNHEY and CDR2 SMNVEV (reference sequence). Trimming left V 5 bases short and J 7 bases short, with 26 bases between. The CDR3 sequence is CASSPKALGEGGREKLFF. DNA for the CDR3: TGTGCCAGCAGTCCTAAGGCCCTCGGGGAGGGGGGGCGTGAAAAACTGTTTTTT.

The rearrangement links TRBV9 to TRBJ2-7; 7 nucleotides align to TRBD2. J lost 4 bases, V lost 7 bases, and 11 bases had no gene match. This CDR3 is built from 14 residues. The germline CDR1 and CDR2 sequences are SGDLS and YYNGEE. The CDR3 region is CASGPGGETYEQYF. CDR3 DNA: TGTGCCAGCGGACCGGGAGGCGAAACTTACGAGCAGTACTTC.

V gene TRBV6-5 combines with J gene TRBJ2-5, with no clear D. The CDR3 sequence is 14 residues long. Germline V CDR1 and CDR2: MNHEY, SVGAGI. V gave up 2 bases and J gave up 1 base, with 8 bases separating them. The CDR3 is CASSYTEFQETQYF. CDR3 coding DNA: TGTGCCAGCAGTTACACTGAATTCCAAGAGACCCAGTACTTC.

The chain is built from TRBV5-1 and TRBJ1-1, with D tentatively TRBD1 (6 bases). The CDR3 loop spans 15 amino acids. V dropped 4 bases and J dropped 1 base, with 14 bases sitting between them. Germline V gene sequence: CDR1 SGHRS, CDR2 YFSETQ. CDR3 nucleotides: TGCGCCAGCAGCCTCACCGGGACACGGAACACTGAAGCTTTCTTT. Translation: CASSLTGTRNTEAFF.

This clone was counted a single time. V is TRBV6-5 and J is TRBJ1-1, with a weak D call TRBD1 (5 bases). V lost 6 bases to trimming and J lost 3 bases, with 14 bases between them. Germline-derived CDR1 and CDR2 are MNHEY and SVGAGI. This CDR3 spans 14 amino acids. The chain's CDR3 is CASRTTWGDTEAFF. The CDR3, as DNA: TGTGCCAGCAGAACCACTTGGGGGGACACTGAAGCTTTCTTT.

This clone was detected once. The DNA is omitted, as the CDR3 cannot be located on it reliably, and the CDR3 follows TCRdb's listing. The V call is TRBV28, the J call TRBJ1-1. The CDR3 has 16 amino acids, counting both end residues. CDR1 is MDHEN and CDR2 is SYDVKM in the germline V gene. The CDR3: CASSSSGGARLTEAFF.